This T cell receptor beta chain emerged from a study of Graves' ophthalmopathy and Graves' hyperthyroidism. Study in general: The authors defined stable hyperthyroidism as no ophthalmopathy within 18 months of follow-up.

Study-level findings and limits: Blood was where most expanded thyroid clonotypes above 0.001 frequency also turned up.

Newly diagnosed, the hyperthyroidism patients had under 2 months' duration and were aged 18 to 65. Pregnant or lactating patients and those with other autoimmune diseases or uncontrolled infections were excluded. The ends lost 4 bases at V and 2 bases at J; junction bases unmatched: 13. The CDR3 is 16 amino acids. Germline CDR1 reads DFQATT; CDR2 reads SNEGSKA (reference sequence). Scientists amplified the TCR beta CDR3 regions from RNA transcripts. An opening RT-PCR round employed HTBI primers and preceded a second-round multiplex PCR. From the multiplex PCR reads, TCRdb called clonotypes with MiXCR, one entry per CDR3 protein. The sample contains roughly 1.1 million distinct CDR3 sequences, less than 45% of which appear only once. This clonotype appeared a few times. Its antigen is not identified.

This receptor was taken from an adult man with Graves' hyperthyroidism. This rearrangement joins TRBV20-1 to TRBJ2-7, with 8 bases matching TRBD1. Sequencing was done on a sample of peripheral blood or thyroid tissue (not recorded which). In nucleotides, the CDR3 is TGCAGTGCTACCTCCTCCGGGACAGGTGCCCCCTACGAGCAGTACTTC. Translating gives CSATSSGTGAPYEQYF.